These 16 T cell receptor beta chains came from one sample sequenced in a study of cytotoxic CD8 clonotypes in ibrutinib-treated CLL. Clones were read by immunoSEQ multiplex PCR, and TCRdb kept only the in-frame ones, dropping some. Of over 100,000 clones listed, about 53% are singletons. This material consisted of PBMCs, taken after 24 months of ibrutinib treatment. These receptor sequences come from a human donor with chronic lymphocytic leukemia.

The table lists this clone with many counts. Written as DNA, the CDR3 is TGTGCCAGCAACGAAGTCAACTCCTACAATGAGCAGTTCTTC. Its protein product is CASNEVNSYNEQFF. V usage is TRBV2 and J usage is TRBJ2-1; D is unresolved. V dropped 7 bases and J dropped 0 bases, with 10 bases sitting between them. CDR3 length: 14 amino acids. Germline V lookup: CDR1 SNHLY, CDR2 FYNNEI.

This chain uses TRBV6-5 with TRBJ2-7, with TRBD1 matching 9 bases. With 5 bases clipped from V and 6 bases from J, the junction kept 5 bases outside the gene matches. This CDR3 is built from 13 residues. CDR1 and CDR2 (germline): MNHEY, SVGAGI. Here the CDR3 reads CASSEGQGGEQYF. CDR3 sequence (DNA): TGTGCCAGCAGTGAGGGACAGGGTGGCGAGCAGTACTTC.

This clone was detected only once. The rearrangement uses TRBV4-1 and TRBJ2-2, with a weak D call TRBD2 (6 bases). CDR3 size: 19 residues. The V and J ends lost 3 bases and 9 bases respectively, with 29 bases between them. CDR1 is MGHRA, CDR2 YSYEKL, per germline. CDR3 nucleotides: TGCGCCAGCAGCCAGGGTCCTTGGGACTCCCCAAAGGAGCCCAGGGAGCTGTTTTTT. Protein sequence: CASSQGPWDSPKEPRELFF.

At least ten counts were recorded for this clone. The chain employs TRBV7-9 and TRBJ1-2, with D maybe TRBD1 (6 bases). The CDR3 has 13 residues. Germline V gene sequence: CDR1 SEHNR, CDR2 FQNEAQ (reference sequence). V was shortened by 4 bases and J by 7 bases, with 13 bases between the two germline ends. CDR3 DNA: TGTGCCAGCAGCTCCGGACAGTACTCTGGCTACACCTTC. It is translated as CASSSGQYSGYTF.

The rearrangement uses TRBV7-3 and TRBJ1-1, with 8 bases matching TRBD1. The CDR3 length is 15 residues. With 2 bases clipped from V and 1 base from J, the junction kept 3 bases outside the gene matches. CDR1 and CDR2 from the germline V gene are SGHTA and FQGTGA. The CDR3, as DNA: TGTGCCAGCAGCTTATCTGGGACAGGGAACACTGAAGCTTTCTTT. It codes for CASSLSGTGNTEAFF.

The chain employs TRBV19 and TRBJ2-2; 9 nucleotides line up with TRBD2. CDR3 length: 15 residues. V shed 10 bases, J shed 3 bases, and the junction held 9 bases outside the gene matches. Germline V gives CDR1 LNHDA, CDR2 SQIVND (reference sequence). The CDR3 DNA sequence: TGTGCCATCCGGGGAGCGGGGGGCGACACCGGGGAGCTGTTTTTT. It translates to CAIRGAGGDTGELFF.

This clone appeared many times. This rearrangement joins TRBV7-8 to TRBJ2-6; D unclear. V lost 6 bases, J lost 3 bases, and 15 bases lay in between. The germline gives CDR1 SGHVS, CDR2 FQNEAQ. This CDR3 has 16 residues. This chain's CDR3 is CASSFLGWRGANVLTF. In nucleotides, the CDR3 is TGTGCCAGCAGTTTTCTAGGTTGGCGTGGGGCCAACGTCCTGACTTTC.

This clone was picked up a small number of times. In nucleotides, the CDR3 is TGTGCCAGCAGTTTAGGACGTTGGTACGAGCAGTACTTC. Amino acid sequence: CASSLGRWYEQYF. V gene TRBV28 combines with J gene TRBJ2-7, with D uncertain. V was cut by 2 bases and J by 4 bases, with 9 bases left in between. The CDR3 sequence is 13 residues long. Germline V gene lookup returns CDR1 MDHEN and CDR2 SYDVKM.

This clone appeared many times. The V call is TRBV15, the J call TRBJ1-6; 10 bases line up with TRBD1. The CDR3 extends over 16 amino acids. The junction had 3 bases not matched to a gene; V was cut back by 2 bases and J by 5 bases. From germline, CDR1 is LNHNV and CDR2 YYDKDF (reference sequence). The CDR3 nucleotides read TGTGCCACCAGCAGACCCGGGACAGGGGATAATTCACCCCTCCACTTT. Translated, it gives CATSRPGTGDNSPLHF.

The chain uses TRBV30 and TRBJ2-5; 10 bases map to TRBD2. The trim removed 0 bases at V and 7 bases at J, leaving 11 bases unmatched. The CDR3 has 16 amino acids. Per germline, CDR1 GTSNPN and CDR2 SVGIG (reference sequence). The CDR3 reads CAWSVLSGGAGRTQYF. In DNA form, the CDR3 reads TGTGCCTGGAGTGTACTGAGCGGGGGGGCCGGGAGGACCCAGTACTTC.

The CDR3 sequence is CASSSHQVNSPLHF. CDR3 DNA sequence: TGTGCCAGCAGCTCCCACCAAGTTAATTCACCCCTCCACTTT. The chain carries TRBV7-2 and TRBJ1-6; D ambiguous. V lost 4 bases, J lost 6 bases, and 10 bases lay in between. This CDR3 is built from 14 residues. The germline CDR1 and CDR2 sequences are SGHTA and FQGNSA. Variable domain in full (rest from reference TRBV7-2 and TRBJ1-6): GAGVSQSPSNKVTEKGKDVELRCDPISGHTALYWYRQSLGQGLEFLIYFQGNSAPDKSGLPSDRFSAERTGGSVSTLTIQRTQQEDSAVYLCASSSHQVNSPLHFGNGTRLTVT.

A few counts support this clone. The CDR3 sequence: CAWEQGAGEKLFF. The CDR3 nucleotides read TGTGCCTGGGAACAGGGGGCTGGTGAAAAACTGTTTTTT. The J gene is TRBJ1-4, the V gene TRBV30, with TRBD1 identical over 9 bases. Per the germline V gene, CDR1 is GTSNPN and CDR2 is SVGIG (reference sequence). V trimming: 5 bases; J trimming: 7 bases; junction bases outside the gene matches: 5. There are 13 residues in the CDR3.

This clone was observed a few times. The chain recombines TRBV9 with TRBJ2-1; the D gene could be TRBD1 or TRBD2 (5 bases each). The CDR3 extends over 16 amino acids. Per the germline V gene, CDR1 is SGDLS and CDR2 is YYNGEE. V was shortened by 0 bases and J by 5 bases, with 15 bases between the two germline ends. CDR3 coding DNA: TGTGCCAGCAGCGTAGAACCCACCGGGGCTAACAATGAGCAGTTCTTC. It translates to CASSVEPTGANNEQFF. Filled out from reference TRBV9 and TRBJ2-1, the complete variable domain reads DSGVTQTPKHLITATGQRVTLRCSPRSGDLSVYWYQQSLDQGLQFLIQYYNGEERAKGNILERFSAQQFPDLHSELNLSSLELGDSALYFCASSVEPTGANNEQFFGPGTRLTVL.

The chain is built from TRBV29-1 and TRBJ2-7; TRBD1 agrees at 7 bases. Germline V gene data show CDR1 as SQVTM and CDR2 as ANQGSEA. CDR3 length: 12 amino acids. V shed 6 bases and J 7 bases; nucleotides not matched to a gene: 9. The CDR3 DNA is TGCAGCGTCCCGACAGGGCTCGGAGAGCAGTACTTC. It specifies CSVPTGLGEQYF.

The rearrangement links TRBV25-1 to TRBJ2-5, with D perhaps matching TRBD2 (6 bases). In germline, CDR1 is MGHDK, CDR2 SYGVNS. V was clipped by 5 bases and J by 4 bases, with 17 bases between them. The CDR3 loop spans 15 amino acids. CDR3 residues: CASSFTPGGTETQYF. In nucleotides, the CDR3 is TGTGCCAGCAGTTTTACACCCGGGGGAACAGAGACCCAGTACTTC.

A note on this clone: The sample has other DNA sequences that encode this CDR3 too. The chain combines TRBV7-2 with TRBJ2-7, with D hard to call. The CDR3 spans 14 residues. V lost 3 bases to trimming and J lost 1 base, with 10 bases between them. Germline V gene lookup returns CDR1 SGHTA and CDR2 FQGNSA. CDR3 DNA sequence: TGTGCCAGCAGCTTTTCTCGTTCTTCCTACGAGCAGTACTTC. It translates to CASSFSRSSYEQYF.